This is a list of T cell receptor beta chains from one sample in a study of blood T cell repertoires in COVID-19. The protocol was immunoSEQ multiplex PCR, while the TCRdb copy is restricted to in-frame clones and leaves out a portion. The repertoire holds 130,000 to 150,000 clones, with 70% to 90% as singletons. Sequencing was performed on peripheral blood. The source of these receptors is a man between 60 and 75 years old with active or convalescent COVID-19. CDR3s include the opening cysteine and the closing phenylalanine or tryptophan. Each record gives: V gene, J gene, D gene, clone size, CDR3 DNA, CDR3 protein. D genes are given only for firm matches. Not every row has a clone size; where given, it reads once, few, many or a size class.

>TRBV11-3|TRBJ2-5|.|.
TGTGCCAGCAGCTCGGGCCCAGGGAGGGAGACCCAGTACTTC
CASSSGPGRETQYF
>TRBV6-1|TRBJ2-2|.|.
TGTGCCAGCAGTGAAAAGGGGGCCGGGGAGCTGTTTTTT
CASSEKGAGELFF
>TRBV25-1|TRBJ1-1|TRBD1|.
TGTGCCAGCAGTGATACAGGGGGAACTGAAGCTTTCTTT
CASSDTGGTEAFF
>TRBV7-3|TRBJ2-2|.|.
TGTGCCAGCAGCTTAATCGGAGATACGAACACCGGGGAGCTGTTTTTT
CASSLIGDTNTGELFF
>TRBV9|TRBJ2-1|.|few
TGTGCCAGCAGCGTGGGGACAAGTTCCTACAATGAGCAGTTCTTC
CASSVGTSSYNEQFF
>TRBV6-1|TRBJ1-1|.|.
TGTGCCAGCAGTGAAGCCCGTAACACTGAAGCTTTCTTT
CASSEARNTEAFF
>TRBV10-3|TRBJ2-1|.|.
TGTGCCATCAGTGAGTCGATCGGCAATGAGCAGTTCTTC
CAISESIGNEQFF
>TRBV6-5|TRBJ1-1|.|.
TGTGCCAGCCTTAATTTGAACACTGAAGCTTTCTTT
CASLNLNTEAFF
>TRBV5-5|TRBJ2-1|TRBD2|.
TGTGCCAGCCGGAGGACTAGCGTTAACAATGAACAGTTCTTC
CASRRTSVNNEQFF
>TRBV27|TRBJ1-1|.|.
TGTGCCAGCAGTTTAAGCTTTACGAACACTGAAGCTTTCTTT
CASSLSFTNTEAFF
>TRBV6-4|TRBJ2-2|.|.
TGTGCCAGCAGTGTTTCATCAGGGGTCACCGGGGAGCTGTTTTTT
CASSVSSGVTGELFF
>TRBV5-5|TRBJ2-3|.|.
TGTGCCAGCAGCTTGCCTACCGGGAGCCACACAGATACGCAGTATTTT
CASSLPTGSHTDTQYF
>TRBV7-6|TRBJ1-1|TRBD1|.
TGTGCCAGCAGCTTACCCAGGGGGCGCTTGGACACTGAAGCTTTCTTT
CASSLPRGRLDTEAFF
>TRBV28|TRBJ2-1|TRBD1|.
TGTGCCAGCAGCCCGGAGGGACAGGGGGGTCCTGAGCAGTTCTTC
CASSPEGQGGPEQFF
>TRBV5-1|TRBJ2-3|.|.
TGCGCCAGCAGCTACCAGACAGCCACAGATACGCAGTATTTT
CASSYQTATDTQYF
>TRBV7-2|TRBJ2-7|.|.
TGTGCCAGCAGCCCGCAGGACTTCAGGTCCTACGAGCAGTACTTC
CASSPQDFRSYEQYF
>TRBV3-1/TRBV3-2|TRBJ1-1|.|few
TGTGCCAGCAGCCAAGCCGGGGGGAACACTGAAGCTTTCTTT
CASSQAGGNTEAFF
>TRBV6-2/TRBV6-3|TRBJ2-7|TRBD1|many
TGTGCCAGCAGTTACTCCAGGGGGTGGGACGAGCAGTACTTC
CASSYSRGWDEQYF
>TRBV7-2|TRBJ1-4|TRBD1|.
TGTGCCAGCAGCCCCTGGGGCAGGGGGAACCCAACTAATGAAAAACTGTTTTTT
CASSPWGRGNPTNEKLFF
>TRBV6-1|TRBJ1-6|TRBD1|.
TGTGCCAGCAGTGAACCGGGACAGGGCAATTCACCCCTCCACTTT
CASSEPGQGNSPLHF
>TRBV28|TRBJ1-5|.|.
TGTGCCAGCAAGTTTCGGGGGGATGGAAATCAGCCCCAGCATTTT
CASKFRGDGNQPQHF
>TRBV9|TRBJ2-1|.|.
TGTGCCAGCAGCCCAACAGGGACCCATGAGCAGTTCTTC
CASSPTGTHEQFF
>TRBV4-3|TRBJ2-5|.|.
TGCGCCAGCAGCCAAGAACCCGGGTCCCAGACCCAGTACTTC
CASSQEPGSQTQYF
>TRBV18|TRBJ1-2|.|.
TGTGCCAGCTCACCACCAGGCCTACAGAGATATGGCTACACCTTC
CASSPPGLQRYGYTF
>TRBV6-1|TRBJ2-1|.|few
TGTGCCAGCAGTGAAGCGGCGGGAAGCTCCTACAATGAGCAGTTCTTC
CASSEAAGSSYNEQFF
>TRBV6-2/TRBV6-3|TRBJ2-5|TRBD2|.
TGTGCCAGCAGTTACTTCCGGACTAGCGGGAGCCGAGGAGAGACCCAGTACTTC
CASSYFRTSGSRGETQYF
>TRBV15|TRBJ2-1|.|once
TGTGCCACCAGCAGAGTAGGGGCGGGGGGACAGGGATATAATGAGCAGTTCTTC
CATSRVGAGGQGYNEQFF
>TRBV28|TRBJ2-1|.|few
TGTGCCAGCATGACTGGTTACAATGAGCAGTTCTTC
CASMTGYNEQFF
>TRBV11-2|TRBJ1-2|.|.
TGTGCCAGCAGCGAAGGGAGCTATGGCTACACCTTC
CASSEGSYGYTF
>TRBV5-4|TRBJ2-1|.|.
TGTGCCAGCAGCTTAGAGGGCCTTCCCAATGAGCAGTTCTTC
CASSLEGLPNEQFF
>TRBV6-2/TRBV6-3|TRBJ1-2|.|.
TGTGCCAGCAGTTACCGACAGTTCAAGAACTATGGCTACACCTTC
CASSYRQFKNYGYTF
>TRBV3-1/TRBV3-2|TRBJ2-3|.|.
TGTGCCAGCAGCCAAACTCCTATCACAGATACGCAGTATTTT
CASSQTPITDTQYF
>TRBV5-4|TRBJ2-3|TRBD2|.
TGTGCCAGCAGCTCACGGACTAGCGGGAGCACAGATACGCAGTATTTT
CASSSRTSGSTDTQYF
>TRBV7-9|TRBJ2-4|TRBD2|.
TGTGCCAGCAGCCTAGGCGGGAGTGACATTCAGTACTTC
CASSLGGSDIQYF
>TRBV20-1|TRBJ2-7|.|.
TGCAGTTCCTCAGGGACTTACGAGCAGTACTTC
CSSSGTYEQYF
>TRBV29-1|TRBJ2-7|TRBD2|.
TGCAGCGTTCTCACTAGCGGTGCCTACGAGCAGTACTTC
CSVLTSGAYEQYF
>TRBV4-3|TRBJ2-7|TRBD2|.
TGCGCCAGCAGCCAAGATCGCGCTAGCGGGAATTACGAGCAGTACTTC
CASSQDRASGNYEQYF
>TRBV28|TRBJ1-4|.|.
TGTGCCAGCAGTTTAAGGGACTCTAATGAAAAACTGTTTTTT
CASSLRDSNEKLFF
>TRBV4-2|TRBJ2-7|TRBD2|.
TGTGCCAGCAGCCCGGGGGGTCGTGGGGCGGGCTACGAGCAGTACTTC
CASSPGGRGAGYEQYF
>TRBV28|TRBJ2-3|TRBD2|once
TGTGCCAGCAGTTCGACTAGCGGGAGGGCAGCAGATACGCAGTATTTT
CASSSTSGRAADTQYF
>TRBV5-1|TRBJ1-2|.|.
TGCGCCAGCAGCTTGTCATCAGGGGTGGGCGGCTACACCTTC
CASSLSSGVGGYTF
>TRBV6-4|TRBJ2-1|.|.
TGTGCCAGCAGTAAAGAGACAGGAAACTACAATGAGCAGTTCTTC
CASSKETGNYNEQFF
>TRBV6-5|TRBJ2-7|.|.
TGTGCCAGCAGTTACTCACAGGAGGAGCAGTACTTC
CASSYSQEEQYF
>TRBV12-3/TRBV12-4|TRBJ1-5|.|.
TGTGCCAGCAGTTGGGTGGGGGGACAGCCCCAGCATTTT
CASSWVGGQPQHF
>TRBV4-1|TRBJ1-6|.|.
TGCGCCAGCAGCCAAGCAGTGGGCCGCTCCTATAATTCACCCCTCCACTTT
CASSQAVGRSYNSPLHF
>TRBV6-5|TRBJ1-4|TRBD1|few
TGTGCCAGCAGTCCGACAGGGGGCAATGAAAAACTGTTTTTT
CASSPTGGNEKLFF
>TRBV30|TRBJ1-5|.|.
TGTGCCTGGAACGGGGGTCGAAATCAGCCCCAGCATTTT
CAWNGGRNQPQHF
>TRBV2|TRBJ1-1|.|.
TGTGCCAGCAGACCCCTGACGGGGGGGACTGAAGCTTTCTTT
CASRPLTGGTEAFF
>TRBV3-1/TRBV3-2|TRBJ2-1|.|.
TGTGCCAGCAGCCATACTACCGTCAATGAGCAGTTCTTC
CASSHTTVNEQFF
>TRBV19|TRBJ1-2|.|.
TGTGCCAGCCGAGGGGGTGATGGCTACACCTTC
CASRGGDGYTF